These 3 T cell receptor beta chains were sequenced from one sample in a study of blood T cells in healthy people across ages. A J-beta primer mix and a sample-barcoded 5' primer were used in a second PCR of about 7 to 12 cycles. TCRdb reprocessed the 5' RACE reads via MiXCR and lists one record per CDR3 protein. The table includes roughly 930,000 distinct CDR3 sequences, 45% to 50% detected once. The material sequenced was blood. The receptors come from a man younger than 45 in good health.

This clonotype was counted only a few times. The chain has TRBV12-3 or TRBV12-4 and TRBJ2-1, with TRBD2 identical over 16 bases. Germline trimming cut 4 bases from V and 7 bases from J; bases unmatched to any gene: 4. The CDR3 contains 16 residues. The DNA of the CDR3 is TGTGCCAGCAGTTCCGGGACTAGCGGGGGGGGTAATGAGCAGTTCTTC. Protein sequence: CASSSGTSGGGNEQFF.

J is TRBJ2-7 and V is TRBV4-1; 7 bases fit TRBD1. The CDR3 is 15 residues long. V lost 0 bases to trimming and J lost 3 bases; unmatched junction nucleotides: 5. Per the germline V gene, CDR1 is MGHRA and CDR2 is YSYEKL. The CDR3 bases are TGCGCCAGCAGCCAAGATAAACAGGGGCTCTACGAGCAGTACTTC. Its protein is CASSQDKQGLYEQYF.

This clonotype came up a few times. The V call is TRBV20-1, the J call TRBJ2-1, with D possibly being TRBD2 (5 bases). This CDR3 has 10 amino acids. With 4 bases removed from V and 9 bases from J, the gap between germline ends came to 7 bases. Germline CDR1 is DFQATT and CDR2 is SNEGSKA (reference sequence). The CDR3 coding sequence is TGCAGTGCTAAACGGGGTGAGCAGTTCTTC. This codes for CSAKRGEQFF.